The 5 T cell receptor beta chains presented below share a single source sample, sequenced in a study of identical twins. TCRdb independently ran MiXCR on the 5' RACE reads; one entry per CDR3 protein. The sample comprises about 100,000 distinct CDR3 sequences, 5.9% of which are singletons, and around 12% rests with the top ten. What was sequenced was memory T cells sorted from blood. The receptors come from a woman in her forties or fifties in good health.

In this sample, this clonotype turned up many times. The V call is TRBV20-1, the J call TRBJ2-1; TRBD2 agrees at 12 bases. The CDR3 length is 12 residues. The V gene's germline CDR1 is DFQATT and CDR2 SNEGSKA (reference sequence). V was pared by 7 bases and J by 12 bases, with 7 bases of the junction left unmatched. CDR3 nucleotide sequence: TGCAGTGGGTCGGGACTAGCGGGTGGGCAGTTCTTC. Translated: CSGSGLAGGQFF.

This clonotype was counted many times. The junction differs from germline at one of its ends, possibly a read error. This chain connects TRBV11-2 to TRBJ1-5; D unclear. This CDR3 has 15 residues. CDR1 is SGHAT, CDR2 FQNNGV, per germline. DNA of the CDR3: TGTGCCAGCAGCCTAGACATGGATAGCAATCAGCCCCAGCATTTT. This translates into CASSLDMDSNQPQHF. Filled out from reference TRBV11-2 and TRBJ1-5, the complete variable domain reads EAGVAQSPRYKIIEKRQSVAFWCNPISGHATLYWYQQILGQGPKLLIQFQNNGVVDDSQLPKDRFSAERLKGVDSTLKIQPAKLEDSAVYLCASSLDMDSNQPQHFGDGTRLSIL.

This clonotype appeared a few times. The J gene is TRBJ2-7, the V gene TRBV7-2; weak D call: TRBD2 (5 bases). CDR1 is SGHTA and CDR2 is FQGNSA in the germline V gene. V was cut by 0 bases and J by 6 bases, with 15 bases left in between. The CDR3 consists of 15 residues. Here the CDR3 DNA reads TGTGCCAGCAGCTTAGCGCTTCTGGGAGCGAGCGAGCAGTACTTC. It yields the protein CASSLALLGASEQYF.

This clonotype was found a few times. The gene calls are TRBV14 and TRBJ2-1; 10 nucleotides line up with TRBD2. The V and J ends lost 4 bases and 15 bases, in that order; junction bases with no gene match: 18. The germline V gene encodes CDR1 SGHDN and CDR2 FVKESK. This CDR3 comprises 16 residues. The CDR3 DNA follows: TGTGCCAGCAGCCCTTTCAAAACCGGGACTAGCGATTTCCCGTTCTTC. Protein sequence: CASSPFKTGTSDFPFF.

This clonotype appeared many times. The J gene is TRBJ2-5, the V gene TRBV7-3, with D possibly called TRBD1 or TRBD2 (5 bases each). The CDR3 contains 12 residues. Trimming stripped 4 bases from V and 4 bases from J, with 7 bases between. Germline loops: CDR1 SGHTA, CDR2 FQGTGA. Here the CDR3 DNA reads TGTGCCAGCAGCTATGGGGGAGAGACCCAGTACTTC. Amino acids: CASSYGGETQYF.